What follows are 5 T cell receptor beta chains derived from one specimen sequenced in a study of T cells in Graves' hyperthyroidism and ophthalmopathy. RNA transcripts provided the source from which TCR beta CDR3 regions were amplified. HTBI primers drove first-round RT-PCR of the TCR CDR3. TCRdb redid the calling of the multiplex PCR reads with MiXCR, one entry per CDR3 protein. This table has hundreds of thousands of distinct CDR3 sequences, more than 11% appearing once. Sequencing used blood. The receptors derive from a woman aged 25 to 39 with Graves' hyperthyroidism that later progressed to Graves' ophthalmopathy.

This clonotype was counted a few times. The chain is built from TRBV5-1 and TRBJ2-4; D may match TRBD1 or TRBD2 (5 bases each). The germline gives CDR1 SGHRS, CDR2 YFSETQ. V lost 4 bases and J 3 bases, leaving 11 bases between the germline ends. CDR3 length: 14 amino acids. The CDR3, as DNA: TGCGCCAGCAGCATGGGGACGGGCAAAAACATTCAGTACTTC. Amino acids: CASSMGTGKNIQYF.

A note on this clonotype: It may be a read error: a sequence one base away is much more abundant. V and J are TRBV11-2 and TRBJ2-3; tentative D call: TRBD2 (6 bases). This CDR3 has 15 residues. Germline lookup yields CDR1 SGHAT and CDR2 FQNNGV. With 6 bases removed from V and 4 bases from J, the gap between germline ends came to 17 bases. The CDR3 DNA reads TGTGCCAGCAGTCCGACCGGGACTGACGCAGATACGCAGTATTTT. Its translation: CASSPTGTDADTQYF.

J is TRBJ1-2 and V is TRBV11-2; D unresolved. Germline lookup yields CDR1 SGHAT and CDR2 FQNNGV. V lost 1 base and J lost 12, with 15 bases in between. The CDR3 is made up of 13 amino acids. As DNA, the CDR3 is TGTGCCAGCAGCTTAGCGGTGATCAATGACCACACCTTC. The encoded protein is CASSLAVINDHTF.

The sample holds a few counts of this clonotype. V gene TRBV30 combines with J gene TRBJ2-7; D uncertain. The CDR3 sequence is 17 residues long. Germline V lookup: CDR1 GTSNPN, CDR2 SVGIG (reference sequence). Trimming took 3 bases from V and 0 from J, leaving 21 bases between them. Written as DNA, the CDR3 is TGTGCCTGGAGCGGAGTGTACGATCTGGGTTTCTCCTACGAGCAGTACTTC. It yields the protein CAWSGVYDLGFSYEQYF.

This rearrangement joins TRBV7-9 to TRBJ1-5, with TRBD1 as a possible D gene (5 bases). From germline, CDR1 is SEHNR and CDR2 FQNEAQ (reference sequence). The length of the CDR3 is 14 residues. Trimming removed 7 bases at V and 6 bases at J, with 16 bases between. The chain's CDR3 is CASTRGGEGQPQHF. The CDR3 region has the DNA TGTGCCAGCACCCGTGGGGGAGAGGGTCAGCCCCAGCATTTT.